A selection of T cell receptor beta chains follows, all from one sample in a study of T cells after yellow fever vaccination. TCRdb called the 5' RACE reads again in MiXCR, with one record for every CDR3 protein. Among 200,000 to 300,000 distinct CDR3 sequences, around 6.7% were seen once, and the ten largest hold about 1%. The sample was CD4+ T cells sorted from PBMCs, taken on the day of the yellow fever booster vaccination. Receptors originate from a man aged 25 to 45 who received the YFV17D yellow fever vaccine. Both conserved end residues are part of each CDR3. Fields, in order: V gene, clone size, J gene, D gene, CDR3 DNA, CDR3 protein. A D gene is named only where the DNA matches it firmly. Clone sizes are given selectively: once, few, many, or a class where the clone is expanded.

TRBV29-1	.	TRBJ2-3	TRBD2	TGCAGCGCCTCAGGACTAGCGGACACAGATACGCAGTATTTT	CSASGLADTDTQYF
TRBV19	few	TRBJ2-7	TRBD2	TGTGCCAGTAGTGGCGGTAGCGGGGTATACGAGCAGTACTTC	CASSGGSGVYEQYF
TRBV7-2	.	TRBJ2-3	.	TGTGCCAGCAGCTTAGGTGGGAAAGGAGATACGCAGTATTTT	CASSLGGKGDTQYF
TRBV10-3	few	TRBJ2-2	.	TGTGCCATCAGTGAGTCGAGAGGGACCGGGGAGCTGTTTTTT	CAISESRGTGELFF
TRBV7-9	few	TRBJ1-1	TRBD1	TGTGCCAGCAGCTTCGGACAGGGGGAGGAAGCTTTCTTT	CASSFGQGEEAFF
TRBV10-3	few	TRBJ2-7	.	TGTGCCATCAGTGAGTCATCAGGGGACCTCTACGAGCAGTACTTC	CAISESSGDLYEQYF
TRBV5-1	few	TRBJ2-5	.	TGCGCCAGCAACGGGGGCGGACAAGAGACCCAGTACTTC	CASNGGGQETQYF
TRBV6-1	.	TRBJ2-1	TRBD1	TGTGCCAGCAGTGACACAGGGGGCCGTATTGAGCAGTTCTTC	CASSDTGGRIEQFF
TRBV5-1	many	TRBJ1-4	TRBD1	TGCGCCAGCAGCTGGGGGACAGGGGGCACCAATGAAAAACTGTTTTTT	CASSWGTGGTNEKLFF
TRBV5-1	many	TRBJ2-1	TRBD2	TGCGCCAGCAGCTTACCTCTTAGCGGGAGGGGGACCTACAATGAGCAGTTCTTC	CASSLPLSGRGTYNEQFF
TRBV20-1	many	TRBJ2-4	TRBD2	TGCAGTGCTAGAGATTTTCGGGGACTACAGTACTTC	CSARDFRGLQYF
TRBV28	few	TRBJ2-7	.	TGTGCCAGCAACTCGCTCCTGGGATCGGGGTGGTACTTC	CASNSLLGSGWYF
TRBV7-2	many	TRBJ2-3	TRBD2	TGTGCCAGCAGCCTAGGGACTAGCGTTAGCACAGATACGCAGTATTTT	CASSLGTSVSTDTQYF
TRBV6-5	.	TRBJ1-1	.	TGTGCCAGCAGTTACGGCGGGGGCTGGGCGACGGCTTTCTTT	CASSYGGGWATAFF
TRBV6-5	.	TRBJ2-7	.	TGTGCCAGCAGCCCTCAGATTAGGGGGAGTGGTTACGAGCAGTACTTC	CASSPQIRGSGYEQYF
TRBV5-1	.	TRBJ2-3	TRBD2	TGCGCCAGCGGCGTAGGTGGGACTAGTCGGATTGGGGCAGATACGCAGTATTTT	CASGVGGTSRIGADTQYF
TRBV5-1	many	TRBJ2-4	TRBD1	TGCGCCAGCAGCTTGCGGACAGGGGGGAACATTCAGTACTTC	CASSLRTGGNIQYF
TRBV12-3/TRBV12-4	.	TRBJ2-2	.	TGTGCCAGCAGGGGGACGCTGGGCGGGGAGCTGTTTTTT	CASRGTLGGELFF
TRBV5-1	few	TRBJ2-3	.	TGCGCCAGCAGCTCCCAATTCACAGATACGCAGTATTTT	CASSSQFTDTQYF
TRBV19	many	TRBJ2-3	TRBD1	TGTGCCAGTGCCCTTACAGGGGGCGGGGGTGATACGCAGTATTTT	CASALTGGGGDTQYF
TRBV5-1	many	TRBJ2-1	TRBD1	TGCGCCAGCAGCTTCAGCGCGGGACAGGGGTACAATGAGCAGTTCTTC	CASSFSAGQGYNEQFF
TRBV19	few	TRBJ2-7	TRBD2	TGTGCCAGTAGTATGAGGACTAGCGGGAGTTCGAACGAGCAGTACTTC	CASSMRTSGSSNEQYF
TRBV5-5	many	TRBJ2-7	TRBD1	TGTGCCAGCAGCCACGTCGGACAGGGGCGGAACGAGCAGTACTTC	CASSHVGQGRNEQYF
TRBV14	many	TRBJ2-5	.	TGTGCCAGCAGCCTGCGCGTTACCCAAGAGACCCAGTACTTC	CASSLRVTQETQYF
TRBV6-1	.	TRBJ2-7	TRBD1	TGTGCCAGTACGCCGACAGGGAGCTCCTACGAGCAGTACTTC	CASTPTGSSYEQYF
TRBV29-1	few	TRBJ2-7	.	TGCAGCGTGCAACAAAACACGGCAGGGTCCTACGAGCAGTACTTC	CSVQQNTAGSYEQYF
TRBV24-1	many	TRBJ2-6	TRBD1	TGTGCCACCAGTGATGGGGGACAGGGGGGTTACGTCCTGACTTTC	CATSDGGQGGYVLTF
TRBV12-3/TRBV12-4	.	TRBJ1-5	TRBD1	TGTGCCAGCAGTTTTAGGGACAGGGGGCGTAATCAGCCCCAGCATTTT	CASSFRDRGRNQPQHF
TRBV30	.	TRBJ1-3	TRBD1	TGTGCCTCTAGCCACGGACAGGGCTACACCATATATTTT	CASSHGQGYTIYF
TRBV5-1	few	TRBJ2-7	.	TGCGCCAGCAGCCCAAAAACCCCCGACGTATCCTACGAGCAGTACTTC	CASSPKTPDVSYEQYF
TRBV20-1	.	TRBJ2-5	.	TGCAGTGCTAGGGGGCACTGGCTGGTGTCGGAGACCCAGTACTTC	CSARGHWLVSETQYF
TRBV6-2/TRBV6-3	.	TRBJ1-5	.	TGTGCCAGCGGGCCGTCGGGGGGTAATCAGCCCCAGCATTTT	CASGPSGGNQPQHF
TRBV20-1	many	TRBJ1-6	.	TGCAGTGCTACGGGACGTTCAAATTCACCCCTCCACTTT	CSATGRSNSPLHF
TRBV6-5	.	TRBJ2-1	TRBD1	TGTGCCAGCAGGGGACAGGGGTGGGATGAGCAGTTCTTC	CASRGQGWDEQFF
TRBV29-1	.	TRBJ2-3	TRBD2	TGCAGCGTTGCCCCGGGACTAGCTACAGATACGCAGTATTTT	CSVAPGLATDTQYF
TRBV30	.	TRBJ2-7	TRBD1	TGTGCCTGGACGCGTCGACAGGGGGCTTACGAGCAGTACTTC	CAWTRRQGAYEQYF
TRBV5-1	many	TRBJ2-3	.	TGCGCCAGCAGCTCCCATCGCTCGGCAGATACGCAGTATTTT	CASSSHRSADTQYF
TRBV20-1	.	TRBJ2-3	.	TGCAGTGCCAGGTCTAAACGCACAGATACGCAGTATTTT	CSARSKRTDTQYF
TRBV7-2	many	TRBJ1-1	.	TGTGCCAGCAGTTTGACCAAGGGGAAGTTCACTGAAGCTTTCTTT	CASSLTKGKFTEAFF
TRBV19	few	TRBJ2-1	TRBD2	TGTGCCAGTAGTATTGCGGGAGTCTCCTACAATGAGCAGTTCTTC	CASSIAGVSYNEQFF
TRBV20-1	few	TRBJ2-1	TRBD2	TGCAGTGCCCATAGCGGGCTACAGAGAAATGAGCAGTTCTTC	CSAHSGLQRNEQFF
TRBV24-1	many	TRBJ2-1	TRBD2	TGTGCCACCAGTGACCATAGACTAGCGGGCGCCCAAAACAATGAGCAGTTCTTC	CATSDHRLAGAQNNEQFF
TRBV7-9	few	TRBJ2-1	TRBD2	TGTGCCAGCAGCTCGGGACTAGCTAACAATGAGCAGTTCTTC	CASSSGLANNEQFF
TRBV4-2	few	TRBJ2-6	.	TGTGCCAGCAGCCCTTCTGACGGCCTTATCTCTGGGGCCAACGTCCTGACTTTC	CASSPSDGLISGANVLTF
TRBV6-5	many	TRBJ1-3	TRBD1	TGTGCCAGCAGTTCCACAGGGGGTGGAAACACCATATATTTT	CASSSTGGGNTIYF
TRBV19	few	TRBJ2-6	.	TGTGCCAGTAGTATAGGCCCCGGGCCTGGGGCCAACGTCCTGACTTTC	CASSIGPGPGANVLTF
TRBV5-4	.	TRBJ2-1	TRBD2	TGTGCCAGCAGCTTGACTAGCGGGAGTGGAAATGAGCAGTTCTTC	CASSLTSGSGNEQFF
TRBV15	.	TRBJ1-6	.	TGTGCCACCCCTCTAACCCTCCACTTT	CATPLTLHF
TRBV5-6	many	TRBJ2-7	TRBD1	TGTGCCAGCAGCTTGCCGGGGACAGGGGGGAACGAGCAGTACTTC	CASSLPGTGGNEQYF
TRBV15	few	TRBJ1-1	.	TGTGCCACCAGCAGAGGAAGGATAGATGTGGGTGTCACTGAAGCTTTCTTT	CATSRGRIDVGVTEAFF
TRBV5-1	few	TRBJ2-5	TRBD2	TGCGCCAGCAGCTTGCCGGGAGGGTCAGAGACCCAGTACTTC	CASSLPGGSETQYF
TRBV5-1	many	TRBJ2-3	.	TGCGCCAGCAGCTTGGAATCGGGAGCCACAGATACGCAGTATTTT	CASSLESGATDTQYF
TRBV3-1	many	TRBJ2-7	TRBD2	TGTGCCAGCGGACTAGCGGGAGGGTCCTACGAGCAGTACTTC	CASGLAGGSYEQYF
TRBV6-1	few	TRBJ2-1	.	TGTGCCGGCACGAAGGGGGGAGCAGGCTACAATGAGCAGTTCTTC	CAGTKGGAGYNEQFF
TRBV20-1	.	TRBJ2-7	.	TGCAGTGCTACAGACTTACCCCCTCCTGGCGAGCAGTACTTC	CSATDLPPPGEQYF
TRBV7-7	.	TRBJ2-3	.	TGTGCCAGCAGCGACCAGGGTTGGGGTACGCAGTATTTT	CASSDQGWGTQYF
TRBV2	.	TRBJ2-1	.	TGTGCCAGCAGTGGGACACCGTACAATGAGCAGTTCTTC	CASSGTPYNEQFF
TRBV18	.	TRBJ2-6	TRBD1	TGTGCCAGCTCAACTCGGACAGGGTCCCTCTCTGGGGCCAACGTCCTGACTTTC	CASSTRTGSLSGANVLTF
TRBV18	few	TRBJ1-4	TRBD1	TGTGCCAGCTCAGAACAGGGGGCGGATGAAAAACTGTTTTTT	CASSEQGADEKLFF